This entry lists 5 T cell receptor beta chains sequenced from one sample in a study of TIL therapy for anti-PD-1-resistant metastatic lung cancer (dated by TCRdb to 2020 to 2022). TCR beta CDR3 regions were amplified from genomic DNA by bias-controlled multiplex PCR with the immunoSEQ v3 hsTCRB kit. Imported from immuneACCESS, the table was reduced by TCRdb to in-frame sequences with V and J called. These copies leave out some clones; in studies compared against another copy, an unresolved V gene accounts for under half, and the cause of the remainder is not known. In all, the sample holds about 16,000 clones, and approximately 74% of those were seen once. In total, the top ten clones hold 35% to 40% of the sample. The time point label, read with the paper, signifies: pre-treatment sample, taken before nivolumab and TIL therapy. Source: blood, taken at baseline. The receptors shown here come from a person between 25 and 79 years old with non-small cell lung cancer.

The J gene is TRBJ2-3, the V gene TRBV9; 10 bases align to TRBD2. Per germline, CDR1 SGDLS and CDR2 YYNGEE. The ends lost 0 bases at V and 0 bases at J; junction bases unmatched: 7. This CDR3 has 18 amino acids. This chain's CDR3 is CASSVDGSGGFSTDTQYF. The DNA for the CDR3 is TGTGCCAGCAGCGTAGATGGTAGCGGGGGGTTCAGCACAGATACGCAGTATTTT.

V usage is TRBV5-1 and J usage is TRBJ1-1, with 8 bases matching TRBD1. This CDR3 comprises 15 residues. Unmatched junction bases numbered 7, after V lost 2 bases and J lost 4 bases. Germline values: CDR1 SGHRS, CDR2 YFSETQ. CDR3 region: CASSFAEGTGTEAFF. CDR3 DNA sequence: TGCGCCAGCAGCTTCGCCGAGGGGACAGGCACTGAAGCTTTCTTT.

Concerning this clone: The same CDR3 arises from other DNA sequences in this sample as well. The genes are TRBV6-5 and TRBJ1-2, with TRBD1 matching 11 bases. Germline V gives CDR1 MNHEY, CDR2 SVGAGI. V trimming: 6 bases; J trimming: 7 bases; junction bases outside the gene matches: 10. The CDR3 spans 15 residues. Here the CDR3 reads CASSPGTGGFSGYTF. The CDR3 DNA reads TGTGCCAGCAGCCCCGGGACAGGGGGTTTCTCTGGCTACACCTTC.

The chain has TRBV7-4 and TRBJ1-4; the D is unclear. The V and J ends lost 5 bases and 0 bases respectively, with 16 bases between them. CDR3 length: 17 residues. The germline V gene has CDR1 SGHVT and CDR2 SQSDAQ. Here the CDR3 DNA reads TGTGCCAGCAGCCAGTCATTAATTCCCCCAACTAATGAAAAACTGTTTTTT. Its protein product is CASSQSLIPPTNEKLFF.

The CDR3, as DNA: TGTGCCAGCAGCCAAAGAGGGAATTCACCCCTCCACTTT. Its translation is CASSQRGNSPLHF. The chain recombines TRBV14 with TRBJ1-6; D is unresolved. Trimming took 2 bases from V and 7 from J, leaving 6 bases between them. There are 13 residues in the CDR3. CDR1 SGHDN and CDR2 FVKESK come from the germline V gene.